Listed below are T cell receptor beta chains from one sample, sequenced in a study of cytomegalovirus exposure and HLA in healthy donors. Some clones are missing from TCRdb's copy, which holds only in-frame ones; the method was immunoSEQ multiplex PCR. Of fewer than 85,000 clones detected, roughly 84% appear once; the ten largest clones hold approximately 20%. The source material was PBMCs. These receptors originate from a man in his 70s in good health and CMV-seropositive. Each CDR3 is given with its conserved first and last residue. A D gene is named only where the DNA matches it firmly. Clone size is not always given. Where it is, it says once, few, many or a class for expanded clones.

clone size	D gene	V gene	J gene	CDR3 DNA	CDR3 protein
NA	NA	TRBV30	TRBJ1-5	TGTGCCTGGAGCCGGAACGGGAATCAGCCCCAGCATTTT	CAWSRNGNQPQHF
NA	NA	TRBV2	TRBJ2-5	TGTGCCAGCAGTGACAGGGGAGGGCCCCAAGAGACCCAGTACTTC	CASSDRGGPQETQYF
many	TRBD1	TRBV6-4	TRBJ2-2	TGTGCCAGCAGTGACGGGACAGGGGGACTAGCCGGCACCGGGGAGCTGTTTTTT	CASSDGTGGLAGTGELFF
NA	TRBD1	TRBV19	TRBJ2-7	TGTGCCAGTAGTCGTATCACCGGGACAGGAGGCTACGAGCAGTACTTC	CASSRITGTGGYEQYF
NA	NA	TRBV7-3	TRBJ2-1	TGTGCCAGCAGCTTTTTGATGGAGGGTGAGCAGTTCTTC	CASSFLMEGEQFF
NA	NA	TRBV9	TRBJ2-3	TGTGCCAGCAGCGTAGAGGGGCTACGCACAGATACGCAGTATTTT	CASSVEGLRTDTQYF
NA	NA	TRBV4-1	TRBJ1-1	TGCGCCAGCAGCCAATCGGTAGGGGACACTGAAGCTTTCTTT	CASSQSVGDTEAFF
NA	NA	TRBV2	TRBJ1-2	TGTGCCAGCAGAGGGGACACCTATGGCTACACCTTC	CASRGDTYGYTF
NA	TRBD1	TRBV28	TRBJ1-1	TGTGCCAGCAGTTCACTTACGGACAGGGGAGGGAACACTGAAGCTTTCTTT	CASSSLTDRGGNTEAFF
once	NA	TRBV7-6	TRBJ2-1	TGTGCCAGCAGCGGCAGTGGGGCGGGAATTGAGCAGTTCTTC	CASSGSGAGIEQFF
NA	TRBD1	TRBV28	TRBJ2-1	TGTGCCAGCAGTTTGGGACAGCATTCCTACAATGAGCAGTTCTTC	CASSLGQHSYNEQFF
NA	TRBD1	TRBV7-9	TRBJ1-2	TGTGCCAGCAGCGTACCAGACAGGGGCTATGGCTACACCTTC	CASSVPDRGYGYTF
NA	NA	TRBV7-6	TRBJ2-7	TGTGCCAGCAGCTCCCGCGACGGAGCCTACGAGCAGTACTTC	CASSSRDGAYEQYF
NA	TRBD2	TRBV5-4	TRBJ2-7	TGTGCCAGCAGCTTGTCTAGCGGGGGGGCTTACGAGCAGTACTTC	CASSLSSGGAYEQYF
NA	NA	TRBV5-1	TRBJ2-7	TGCGCCAGCAGCTTGGAGGGGATGACCTACGAGCAGTACTTC	CASSLEGMTYEQYF
once	TRBD1	TRBV4-1	TRBJ1-4	TGCGCCAGCAGCCGAACGACAGGGGGCGTAGGAGAAAAACTGTTTTTT	CASSRTTGGVGEKLFF
NA	NA	TRBV5-5	TRBJ1-1	TGTGCCAGCAGCCAGTTACAGGGTTACACTGAAGCTTTCTTT	CASSQLQGYTEAFF
NA	TRBD1	TRBV5-6	TRBJ1-2	TGTGCCAGCAGCCTAGACAGGGGTAACTATGGCTACACCTTC	CASSLDRGNYGYTF
NA	NA	TRBV5-1	TRBJ1-1	TGCGCCAGCAGCTTGGGAAACAGGGAGAAGGCTTTCTTT	CASSLGNREKAFF
NA	TRBD2	TRBV28	TRBJ2-7	TGTGCCAGCAGTCCCCTAGCGGGAGCCCTCTACGAGCAGTACTTC	CASSPLAGALYEQYF
NA	NA	TRBV4-1	TRBJ2-7	TGCGCCAGCAGCCAAGGGACAGTCTACGAGCAGTACTTC	CASSQGTVYEQYF
NA	TRBD1	TRBV7-2	TRBJ2-3	TGTGCCAGCAGCTTAGGAGGGGGCTTTTCAACAGATACGCAGTATTTT	CASSLGGGFSTDTQYF
NA	TRBD1	TRBV6-5	TRBJ2-2	TGTGCCAGCAGACCCGGGACAGGGGGTAGTAGGGAGCTGTTTTTT	CASRPGTGGSRELFF
NA	NA	TRBV13	TRBJ2-7	TGTGCCAGCAGTTCCGCCTACGAGCAGTACTTC	CASSSAYEQYF
few	TRBD2	TRBV5-1	TRBJ2-7	TGCGCCAGCTATACCGGGACTAGCGGGAGTTACGAGCAGTACTTC	CASYTGTSGSYEQYF
NA	TRBD1	TRBV6-5	TRBJ1-5	TGTGCCAGTACTACAGGGGTGGGTCAGCCCCAGCATTTT	CASTTGVGQPQHF
NA	NA	TRBV9	TRBJ2-7	TGTGCCAGCAGCGCCACAGGGGGGGGGCTCTACGAGCAGTACTTC	CASSATGGGLYEQYF
NA	NA	TRBV4-1	TRBJ2-7	TGCGCCAGCAGCCCCCTTGAGATGGGGGGTTTCTCCTACGAGCAGTACTTC	CASSPLEMGGFSYEQYF
NA	NA	TRBV7-2	TRBJ2-7	TGTGCCAGCAGCTTCGCGGCTGCCGAGCAGTACTTC	CASSFAAAEQYF
NA	TRBD2	TRBV18	TRBJ2-3	TGTGCCAGCTCACGACTAGCGGGGGGAACAGATACGCAGTATTTT	CASSRLAGGTDTQYF
NA	NA	TRBV20-1	TRBJ2-5	TGCAGTGCCTCGGACTGGGAGACCCAGTACTTC	CSASDWETQYF
few	TRBD2	TRBV5-1	TRBJ2-3	TGCGCCAGCAGCCGGCGTACCGGGACTAGCGGATCTAGCACAGATACGCAGTATTTT	CASSRRTGTSGSSTDTQYF
NA	NA	TRBV7-2	TRBJ1-5	TGTGCCAGCAGCTTAGTCGGTCCGGGCAATCAGCCCCAGCATTTT	CASSLVGPGNQPQHF
NA	TRBD2	TRBV11-2	TRBJ2-3	TGTGCCAGCAGCCACAGCGGGGGGTCTAGCACAGATACGCAGTATTTT	CASSHSGGSSTDTQYF
once	NA	TRBV5-6	TRBJ2-5	TGTGCCAGCTGCAAAGGGGCGCAAGAGACCCAGTACTTC	CASCKGAQETQYF
NA	TRBD2	TRBV7-2	TRBJ2-1	TGTGCCAGCACCTCACCCGCGGGGGGGCCAATGATAGATGAGCAGTTCTTC	CASTSPAGGPMIDEQFF
NA	TRBD2	TRBV11-2	TRBJ2-5	TGTGCCAGCAGCTTAGTCCGACTAGCGGGGAGAGAGACCCAGTACTTC	CASSLVRLAGRETQYF
NA	TRBD1	TRBV18	TRBJ2-5	TGTGCCAGCTCCCTCGGGACAGGGGGAGAGACCCAGTACTTC	CASSLGTGGETQYF
NA	NA	TRBV5-1	TRBJ2-7	TGCGCCAGCAGCACACTGACAGATTCCTACGAGCAGTACTTC	CASSTLTDSYEQYF
once	NA	TRBV10-1	TRBJ2-3	TGCGCCAGCAGCGAAGGAGGGACAGAGGATACGCAGTATTTT	CASSEGGTEDTQYF
few	TRBD2	TRBV5-1	TRBJ2-3	TGCGCCAGCAGCTTGGCTGGGCGGGGGTCTAGCACAGATACGCAGTATTTT	CASSLAGRGSSTDTQYF
few	NA	TRBV6-6	TRBJ1-5	TGTGCCAGCAGTTCGGACTACTTTAATCAGCCCCAGCATTTT	CASSSDYFNQPQHF
NA	NA	TRBV7-2	TRBJ2-3	TGTGCCAGCAGCTTAACAGTGGCAGATACGCAGTATTTT	CASSLTVADTQYF
NA	TRBD1	TRBV4-2	TRBJ2-7	TGTGCCAGCAGCCAAGATTTTACTAGGACAGGAGCCTACGAGCAGTACTTC	CASSQDFTRTGAYEQYF
NA	NA	TRBV7-2	TRBJ1-2	TGTGCCAGCAGCTTACCCGGGTTGTATGGCTACACCTTC	CASSLPGLYGYTF
NA	TRBD1	TRBV12-5	TRBJ2-2	TGTGCTAGTGGTGAGGGACAGGGCGACACCGGGGAGCTGTTTTTT	CASGEGQGDTGELFF
NA	NA	TRBV7-2	TRBJ2-1	TGTGCCAGCAGCTCCGTAGCAGACTACAATGAGCAGTTCTTC	CASSSVADYNEQFF
NA	NA	TRBV5-5	TRBJ2-2	TGTGCCAGCAGCTTGGTGGTTTTTAGTAACACCGGGGAGCTGTTTTTT	CASSLVVFSNTGELFF
NA	NA	TRBV27	TRBJ2-7	TGTGCCAGCAGTTTAAACAGGGTTGAAAACGAGCAGTACTTC	CASSLNRVENEQYF
NA	TRBD1	TRBV9	TRBJ2-1	TGTGCCAGCAGCGTGGGACAGGGAAATGGCAATGAGCAGTTCTTC	CASSVGQGNGNEQFF
NA	TRBD2	TRBV19	TRBJ2-1	TGTGCCAGTAGTCCCCCGGGACTAGGACCCACCAATGAGCAGTTCTTC	CASSPPGLGPTNEQFF
NA	TRBD1	TRBV5-6	TRBJ1-2	TGTGCCAGCACTCTCCTCCAGGGGGTCTATGGCTACACCTTC	CASTLLQGVYGYTF
NA	TRBD2	TRBV2	TRBJ2-3	TGTGCCAGCAGTCGACTAGCGGGCTACACAGATACGCAGTATTTT	CASSRLAGYTDTQYF
few	NA	TRBV5-1	TRBJ2-1	TGCGCCAGCAGCTCCCGGGACAATGAGCAGTTCTTC	CASSSRDNEQFF
NA	NA	TRBV30	TRBJ1-1	TGTGCCTGGAGCCGACGGGGGGCAGTGAACACTGAAGCTTTCTTT	CAWSRRGAVNTEAFF
once	NA	TRBV10-2	TRBJ2-1	TGCGCCAGCACCAAGACTAGTTTAGGTGAGCAGTTCTTC	CASTKTSLGEQFF